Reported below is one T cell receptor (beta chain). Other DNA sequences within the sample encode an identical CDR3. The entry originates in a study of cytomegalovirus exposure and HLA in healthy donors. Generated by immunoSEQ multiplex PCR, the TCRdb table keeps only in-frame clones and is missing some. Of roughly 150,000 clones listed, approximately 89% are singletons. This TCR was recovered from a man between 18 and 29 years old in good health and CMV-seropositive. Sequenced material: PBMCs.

The CDR3 loop is CASSFGSSSYEQYF. The CDR3 region has the DNA TGTGCCAGCAGCTTCGGGTCCTCCTCCTACGAGCAGTACTTC. The chain combines TRBV5-6 with TRBJ2-7; unclear D gene. Germline assignment: CDR1 SGHDT and CDR2 YYEEEE. Trimming took off 2 bases at V and 0 bases at J, with 9 bases between the two ends. The CDR3 consists of 14 residues.